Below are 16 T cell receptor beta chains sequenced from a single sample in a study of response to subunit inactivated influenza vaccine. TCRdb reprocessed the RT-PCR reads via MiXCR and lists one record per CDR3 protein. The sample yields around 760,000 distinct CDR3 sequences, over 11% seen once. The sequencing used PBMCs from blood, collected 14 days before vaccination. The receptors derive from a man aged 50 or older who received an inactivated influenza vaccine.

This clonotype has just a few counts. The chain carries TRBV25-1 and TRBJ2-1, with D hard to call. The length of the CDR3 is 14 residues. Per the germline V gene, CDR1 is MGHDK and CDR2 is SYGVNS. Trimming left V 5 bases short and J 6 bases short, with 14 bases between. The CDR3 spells CASSLQLGLNEQFF. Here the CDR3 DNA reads TGTGCCAGCAGTCTACAACTGGGTCTCAATGAGCAGTTCTTC.

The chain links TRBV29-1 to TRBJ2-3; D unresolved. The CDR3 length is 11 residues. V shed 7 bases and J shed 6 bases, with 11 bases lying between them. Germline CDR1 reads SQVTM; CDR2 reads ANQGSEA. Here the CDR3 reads CSGASGDTQYF. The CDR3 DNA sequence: TGCAGCGGGGCATCCGGGGATACGCAGTATTTT.

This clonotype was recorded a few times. CDR3 residues: CASRTRLAGGGTDTQYF. The CDR3 DNA is TGTGCCAGCAGAACCCGACTGGCGGGGGGGGGCACAGATACGCAGTATTTT. The V gene is TRBV7-2, the J gene TRBJ2-3; the match to TRBD2 covers 9 bases. V lost 6 bases to trimming and J lost 1 base; unmatched junction nucleotides: 11. The germline gives CDR1 SGHTA, CDR2 FQGNSA. This CDR3 is built from 17 residues.

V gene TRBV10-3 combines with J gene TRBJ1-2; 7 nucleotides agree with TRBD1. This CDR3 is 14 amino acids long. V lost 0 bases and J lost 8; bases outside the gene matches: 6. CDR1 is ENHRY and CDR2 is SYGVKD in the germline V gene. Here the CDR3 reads CAISESSTRGGYTF. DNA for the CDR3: TGTGCCATCAGTGAGTCCTCTACCAGGGGGGGCTACACCTTC.

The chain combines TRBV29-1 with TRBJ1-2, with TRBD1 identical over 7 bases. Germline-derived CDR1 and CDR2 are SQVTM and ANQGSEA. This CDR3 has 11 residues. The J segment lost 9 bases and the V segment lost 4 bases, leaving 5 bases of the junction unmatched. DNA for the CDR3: TGCAGCGTTGGACAGGGTAGGAGCTACACCTTC. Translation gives CSVGQGRSYTF.

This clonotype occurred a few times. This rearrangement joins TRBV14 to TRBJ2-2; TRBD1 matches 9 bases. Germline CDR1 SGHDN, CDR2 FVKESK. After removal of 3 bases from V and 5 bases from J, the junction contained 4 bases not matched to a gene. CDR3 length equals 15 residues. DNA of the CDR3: TGTGCCAGCAGCCACACCGGGACAGGGACCGGGGAGCTGTTTTTT. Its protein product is CASSHTGTGTGELFF.

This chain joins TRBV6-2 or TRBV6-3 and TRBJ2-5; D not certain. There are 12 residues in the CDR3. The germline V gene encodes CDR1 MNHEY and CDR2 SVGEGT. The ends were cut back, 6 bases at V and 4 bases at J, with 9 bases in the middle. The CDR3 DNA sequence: TGTGCCAGCAGGAATTACGGAGAGACCCAGTACTTC. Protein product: CASRNYGETQYF.

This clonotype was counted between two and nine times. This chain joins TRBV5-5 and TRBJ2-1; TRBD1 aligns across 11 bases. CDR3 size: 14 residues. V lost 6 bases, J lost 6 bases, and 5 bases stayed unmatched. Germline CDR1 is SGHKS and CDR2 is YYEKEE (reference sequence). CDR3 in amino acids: CASTPGTGGNEQFF. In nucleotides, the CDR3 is TGTGCCAGCACCCCCGGGACAGGGGGCAATGAGCAGTTCTTC.

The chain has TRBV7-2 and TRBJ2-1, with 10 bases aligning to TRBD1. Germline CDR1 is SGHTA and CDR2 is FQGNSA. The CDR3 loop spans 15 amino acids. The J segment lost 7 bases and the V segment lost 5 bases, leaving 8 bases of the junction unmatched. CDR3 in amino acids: CASSRDRGRGNEQFF. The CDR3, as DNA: TGTGCCAGCAGCAGGGACAGGGGCAGGGGGAATGAGCAGTTCTTC.

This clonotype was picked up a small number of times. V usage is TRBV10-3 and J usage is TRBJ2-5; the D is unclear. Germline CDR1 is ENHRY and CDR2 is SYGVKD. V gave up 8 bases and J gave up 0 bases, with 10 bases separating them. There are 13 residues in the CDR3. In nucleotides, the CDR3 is TGTGCCATCGGAGAATCCTACCAAGAGACCCAGTACTTC. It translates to CAIGESYQETQYF.

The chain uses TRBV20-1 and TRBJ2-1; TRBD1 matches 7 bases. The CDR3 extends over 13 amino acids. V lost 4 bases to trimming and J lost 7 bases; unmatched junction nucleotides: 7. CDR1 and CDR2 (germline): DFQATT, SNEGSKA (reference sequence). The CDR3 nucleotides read TGCAGTGCTAAGTGGGACAGATCAAATGAGCAGTTCTTC. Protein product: CSAKWDRSNEQFF.

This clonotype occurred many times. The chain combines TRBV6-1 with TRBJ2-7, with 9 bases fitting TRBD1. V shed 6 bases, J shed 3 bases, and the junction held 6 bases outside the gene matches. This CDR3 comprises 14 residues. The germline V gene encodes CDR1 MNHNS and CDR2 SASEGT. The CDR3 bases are TGTGCCAGCAGAGACGACAGGGGGGTCTACGAGCAGTACTTC. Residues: CASRDDRGVYEQYF.

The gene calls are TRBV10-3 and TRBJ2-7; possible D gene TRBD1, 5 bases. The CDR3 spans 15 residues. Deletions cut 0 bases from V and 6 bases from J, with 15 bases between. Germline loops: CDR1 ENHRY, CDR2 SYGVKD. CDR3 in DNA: TGTGCCATCAGTGAGTCTCCGACAGAGCCGGTCGAGCAGTACTTC. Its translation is CAISESPTEPVEQYF.

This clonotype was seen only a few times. This CDR3 is CATHGLAGETSTDTQYF. The CDR3 DNA follows: TGTGCCACCCACGGACTAGCGGGGGAAACTAGCACAGATACGCAGTATTTT. The chain is built from TRBV28 and TRBJ2-3; 13 bases map to TRBD2. Germline loops: CDR1 MDHEN, CDR2 SYDVKM. The V gene end was trimmed by 10 bases and the J gene end by 0 bases; junction bases not matched to a gene: 10. The CDR3 has 17 amino acids. Full variable domain (missing parts from reference TRBV28 and TRBJ2-3): DVKVTQSSRYLVKRTGEKVFLECVQDMDHENMFWYRQDPGLGLRLIYFSYDVKMKEKGDIPEGYSVSREKKERFSLILESASTNQTSMYLCATHGLAGETSTDTQYFGPGTRLTVL.

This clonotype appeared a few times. The CDR3, as DNA: TGCGCCAGCGGAGGGACTAGCGCCGGCGAGCAGTACTTC. Protein sequence: CASGGTSAGEQYF. J is TRBJ2-7 and V is TRBV5-1, with TRBD2 identical over 10 bases. CDR3 size: 13 residues. CDR1 and CDR2 (germline): SGHRS, YFSETQ. After removal of 7 bases from V and 6 bases from J, the junction contained 7 bases not matched to a gene. The full variable domain, its missing parts supplied by reference TRBV5-1 and TRBJ2-7, is KAGVTQTPRYLIKTRGQQVTLSCSPISGHRSVSWYQQTPGQGLQFLFEYFSETQRNKGNFPGRFSGRQFSNSRSEMNVSTLELGDSALYLCASGGTSAGEQYFGPGTRLTVT.

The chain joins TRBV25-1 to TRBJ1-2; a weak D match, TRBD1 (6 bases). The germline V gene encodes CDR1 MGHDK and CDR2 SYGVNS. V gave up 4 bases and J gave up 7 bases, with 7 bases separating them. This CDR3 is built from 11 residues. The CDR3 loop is CASSGTVGYTF. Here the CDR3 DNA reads TGTGCCAGCAGTGGGACAGTTGGCTACACCTTC.